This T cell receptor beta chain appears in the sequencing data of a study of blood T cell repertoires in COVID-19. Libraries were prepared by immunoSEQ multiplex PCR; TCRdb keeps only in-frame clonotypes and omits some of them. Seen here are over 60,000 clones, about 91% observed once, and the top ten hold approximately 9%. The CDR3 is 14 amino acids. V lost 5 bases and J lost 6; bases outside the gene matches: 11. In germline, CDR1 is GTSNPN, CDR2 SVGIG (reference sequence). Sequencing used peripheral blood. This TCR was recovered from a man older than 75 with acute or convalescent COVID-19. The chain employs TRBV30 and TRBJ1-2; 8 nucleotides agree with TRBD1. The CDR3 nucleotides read TGTGCCTGGGCCCCAGGACAGGGAGCGGATGGCTACACCTTC. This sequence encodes CAWAPGQGADGYTF.